Below are 22 T cell receptor beta chains sequenced from a single sample in a study of T cells in Graves' hyperthyroidism and ophthalmopathy. The investigators amplified TCR beta CDR3 regions from RNA transcripts. First-round RT-PCR targeting the TCR CDR3 was performed with the HTBI primer set. Using its own MiXCR run on the multiplex PCR reads, TCRdb lists one record per CDR3 protein. The repertoire consists of around 200,000 distinct CDR3 sequences, with around 16% occurring once and the leading ten covering just under 45%. Sequencing was performed on blood. These receptors were obtained from a man in his forties or fifties with Graves' hyperthyroidism.

Only one count was recorded for this clonotype. This rearrangement joins TRBV20-1 to TRBJ1-4, with D perhaps TRBD1 (5 bases). CDR1 and CDR2 (germline): DFQATT, SNEGSKA (reference sequence). The CDR3 loop spans 14 amino acids. With 1 base removed from V and 8 bases from J, the gap between germline ends came to 14 bases. CDR3 coding DNA: TGCAGTGCTAGAGTAGGAGGGGCGAGGGAAAAACTGTTTTTT. It specifies CSARVGGAREKLFF.

The V and J genes are TRBV4-3 and TRBJ1-5, with D unresolved. Germline lookup yields CDR1 LGHNA and CDR2 YSLEER. The CDR3 has 13 residues. Deletions cut 0 bases from V and 6 bases from J, with 6 bases between. As DNA, the CDR3 is TGCGCCAGCAGCCAAGATCGGACTCAGCCCCAGCATTTT. Translating it yields CASSQDRTQPQHF.

This clonotype came up many times. The chain couples TRBV18 to TRBJ1-3; no definite D call. V lost 4 bases to trimming and J lost 0 bases, with 4 bases between them. The length of the CDR3 is 13 residues. From germline, CDR1 is KGHSH and CDR2 LQKENI. This CDR3 reads CASSQVSGNTIYF. The CDR3 DNA is TGTGCCAGCTCACAAGTCTCTGGAAACACCATATATTTT. Using reference TRBV18 and TRBJ1-3 for the parts outside the CDR3, the full variable domain is NAGVMQNPRHLVRRRGQEARLRCSPMKGHSHVYWYRQLPEEGLKFMVYLQKENIIDESGMPKERFSAEFPKEGPSILRIQQVVRGDSAAYFCASSQVSGNTIYFGEGSWLTVV.

The V call is TRBV27, the J call TRBJ1-2; D is perhaps TRBD1 (5 bases). Trimming left V 6 bases short and J 5 bases short, with 19 bases between. Per the germline V gene, CDR1 is MNHEY and CDR2 is SMNVEV (reference sequence). CDR3 length: 15 amino acids. CDR3 in amino acids: CASRGMVGGVYGYTF. The DNA for the CDR3 is TGTGCCAGCAGGGGGATGGTGGGGGGGGTATATGGCTACACCTTC.

This clonotype has a count of ten or more. V is TRBV6-1 and J is TRBJ1-2; D is unclear. Germline lookup yields CDR1 MNHNS and CDR2 SASEGT. CDR3 length: 14 residues. V lost 5 bases, J lost 1 base, and 11 bases lay in between. CDR3 DNA: TGTGCCAGCAGTCACTCCGGGAATAACTATGGCTACACCTTC. As protein: CASSHSGNNYGYTF.

The sample holds many counts of this clonotype. The chain has TRBV20-1 and TRBJ2-3, with TRBD2 matching over 10 bases. Losses at the gene ends were 0 bases for V and 4 bases for J; bases not matched to a gene: 7. Germline CDR1 reads DFQATT; CDR2 reads SNEGSKA (reference sequence). The CDR3 consists of 16 residues. Written as DNA, the CDR3 is TGCAGTGCTAGAGATGAGGAGCGGGGGGGCCCAGATACGCAGTATTTT. Its translation: CSARDEERGGPDTQYF.

This clonotype has a handful of counts. The J gene is TRBJ1-5, the V gene TRBV27; 7 bases agree with TRBD1. The length of the CDR3 is 17 residues. Germline lookup yields CDR1 MNHEY and CDR2 SMNVEV (reference sequence). V lost 5 bases to trimming and J lost 0 bases; unmatched junction nucleotides: 10. This CDR3 is CASSITGTDYSNQPQHF. In nucleotides, the CDR3 is TGTGCCAGCAGTATTACCGGGACAGATTATAGCAATCAGCCCCAGCATTTT.

This clonotype was seen repeatedly, ten times or more. The chain has TRBV28 and TRBJ2-7, with 11 bases identical to TRBD1. This CDR3 spans 16 amino acids. The trim removed 7 bases at V and 5 bases at J, leaving 13 bases unmatched. CDR1 MDHEN and CDR2 SYDVKM come from the germline V gene. The CDR3 spells CASIPVGTGGFNEQYF. The CDR3 DNA reads as TGTGCCAGCATACCAGTGGGGACAGGGGGATTCAACGAGCAGTACTTC.

This chain uses TRBV5-1 with TRBJ2-7, with D possibly being TRBD2 (5 bases). Germline V gives CDR1 SGHRS, CDR2 YFSETQ. CDR3 length: 14 amino acids. Trimming removed 5 bases at V and 0 bases at J, with 12 bases between. The CDR3 DNA is TGCGCCAGCAGGCCCGGAGGATTCTCCTACGAGCAGTACTTC. Amino acids: CASRPGGFSYEQYF. Based on the CDR3 plus reference TRBV5-1 and TRBJ2-7, the full variable domain is KAGVTQTPRYLIKTRGQQVTLSCSPISGHRSVSWYQQTPGQGLQFLFEYFSETQRNKGNFPGRFSGRQFSNSRSEMNVSTLELGDSALYLCASRPGGFSYEQYFGPGTRLTVT.

This clonotype has at least ten counts. The chain employs TRBV4-3 and TRBJ2-7; weak D call: TRBD1 (5 bases). With 5 bases removed from V and 3 bases from J, the gap between germline ends came to 14 bases. Germline V gene lookup returns CDR1 LGHNA and CDR2 YSLEER. The CDR3 extends over 14 amino acids. CDR3 in DNA: TGCGCCAGCAGCAGGGGAATGGGTCACTACGAGCAGTACTTC. Its protein is CASSRGMGHYEQYF.

This clonotype turned up a few times. The rearrangement uses TRBV6-2 or TRBV6-3 and TRBJ2-3; D possibly corresponds to TRBD2 (5 bases). This CDR3 has 15 residues. Germline V lookup: CDR1 MNHEY, CDR2 SVGEGT. V lost 2 bases and J 0 bases, leaving 9 bases between the germline ends. In DNA form, the CDR3 reads TGTGCCAGCAGTTACGCTAGCAGTAGCACAGATACGCAGTATTTT. This codes for CASSYASSSTDTQYF.

This clonotype has ten or more counts. The rearrangement links TRBV18 to TRBJ1-1; D is possibly TRBD1 (6 bases). The CDR3 has 13 residues. Looked up from germline, CDR1 is KGHSH and CDR2 is LQKENI. V lost 5 bases and J lost 3, with 10 bases in between. As DNA, the CDR3 is TGTGCCAGCTCAGATAACAGGGACACTGAAGCTTTCTTT. This codes for CASSDNRDTEAFF.

Ten or more counts support this clonotype. Relative to the germline gene, one junction end is altered; a read error may explain this. The rearrangement links TRBV13 to TRBJ2-7; the match to TRBD2 covers 9 bases. The CDR3 contains 14 residues. Germline assignment: CDR1 PRHDT and CDR2 FYEKMQ (reference sequence). The CDR3 DNA reads TGTGCCAACAGCTTAAGGACTAGCGCCCTCGAGCAGTACTTC. Amino acid sequence: CANSLRTSALEQYF.

The chain uses TRBV20-1 and TRBJ2-2; TRBD2 is a possible D gene (5 bases). Germline CDR1 is DFQATT and CDR2 is SNEGSKA (reference sequence). Trimming took off 2 bases at V and 6 bases at J, with 13 bases between the two ends. CDR3 length equals 14 residues. CDR3 region: CSARRSGGSGELFF. The CDR3 nucleotides read TGCAGTGCTAGACGATCCGGAGGATCCGGGGAGCTGTTTTTT.

This clonotype was seen at least ten times. This chain links TRBV7-6 with TRBJ2-5; 15 bases match TRBD2. After removal of 5 bases from V and 4 bases from J, the junction contained 5 bases not matched to a gene. The germline V gene encodes CDR1 SGHVS and CDR2 FNYEAQ. The CDR3 is 16 residues long. This chain's CDR3 is CASSGTSGGHGETQYF. The CDR3 nucleotides are TGTGCCAGCAGCGGGACTAGCGGGGGGCATGGAGAGACCCAGTACTTC.

The chain is built from TRBV13 and TRBJ1-1; D perhaps matches TRBD1 (5 bases). Germline V CDR1 and CDR2: PRHDT, FYEKMQ (reference sequence). Deletions cut 5 bases from V and 11 bases from J, with 21 bases between. This CDR3 has 14 residues. CDR3 bases: TGTGCCAGCAGCGGAGGGACTCGGGGTGGGGGTGCTTTCTTT. Amino acid sequence: CASSGGTRGGGAFF.

The V call is TRBV15, the J call TRBJ2-2; 8 bases line up with TRBD1. The germline V gene has CDR1 LNHNV and CDR2 YYDKDF (reference sequence). The CDR3 loop spans 15 amino acids. With 5 bases clipped from V and 5 bases from J, the junction kept 7 bases outside the gene matches. The CDR3 bases are TGTGCCACCAGCTACCGGGGACAGGCTACCGGGGAGCTGTTTTTT. Its translation: CATSYRGQATGELFF.

This clonotype has a count of ten or more. This chain joins TRBV7-9 and TRBJ2-5, with TRBD1 matching 7 bases. This CDR3 is built from 14 residues. Germline lookup yields CDR1 SEHNR and CDR2 FQNEAQ (reference sequence). V shed 1 base and J 4 bases; nucleotides not matched to a gene: 3. The CDR3, as DNA: TGTGCCAGCAGCTTAGGTCGACAGGGAGAGACCCAGTACTTC. As protein: CASSLGRQGETQYF.

This clonotype was observed many times. The chain links TRBV11-2 to TRBJ2-1, with D unclear. Trimming took 0 bases from V and 4 from J, leaving 4 bases between them. The CDR3 extends over 13 amino acids. CDR1 is SGHAT and CDR2 is FQNNGV in the germline V gene. CDR3 amino acids: CASSLEQYNEQFF. For the CDR3, the DNA is TGTGCCAGCAGCTTAGAACAGTACAATGAGCAGTTCTTC.

At least ten counts were recorded for this clonotype. The chain combines TRBV3-1 with TRBJ1-1, with D tentatively TRBD1 (5 bases). Trimming took off 3 bases at V and 10 bases at J, with 21 bases between the two ends. This CDR3 contains 15 residues. Germline CDR1 is LGHDT and CDR2 is YNNKEL (reference sequence). DNA for the CDR3: TGTGCCAGCAGCCATACTGGGACGGATCGCCGGCCAGCTTTCTTT. This sequence encodes CASSHTGTDRRPAFF.

V and J are TRBV2 and TRBJ2-3; TRBD1 is a possible D gene (6 bases). The germline V gene encodes CDR1 SNHLY and CDR2 FYNNEI. With 6 bases removed from V and 6 bases from J, the gap between germline ends came to 13 bases. This CDR3 has 13 amino acids. This chain's CDR3 is CASSGQWEDTQYF. CDR3 sequence (DNA): TGTGCCAGCAGCGGACAGTGGGAGGATACGCAGTATTTT.

This clonotype occurred a few times. The chain employs TRBV13 and TRBJ2-3, with 8 positions matching TRBD2. Germline V gene data show CDR1 as PRHDT and CDR2 as FYEKMQ (reference sequence). The CDR3 contains 14 residues. With V trimmed by 2 bases and J by 4 bases, 2 bases remained unmatched. CDR3 sequence: CASSLRGGPDTQYF. The CDR3 DNA sequence: TGTGCCAGCAGCTTACGGGGGGGCCCAGATACGCAGTATTTT.